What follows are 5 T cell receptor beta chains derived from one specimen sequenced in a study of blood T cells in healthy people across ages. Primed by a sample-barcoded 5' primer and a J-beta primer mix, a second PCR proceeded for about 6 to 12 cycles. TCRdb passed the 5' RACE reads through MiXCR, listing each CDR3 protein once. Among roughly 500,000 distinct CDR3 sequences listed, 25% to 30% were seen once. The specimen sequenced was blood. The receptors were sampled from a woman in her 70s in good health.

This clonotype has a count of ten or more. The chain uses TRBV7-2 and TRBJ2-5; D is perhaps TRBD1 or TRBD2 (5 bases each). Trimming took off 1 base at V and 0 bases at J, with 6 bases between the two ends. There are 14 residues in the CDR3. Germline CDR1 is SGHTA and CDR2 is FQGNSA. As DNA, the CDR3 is TGTGCCAGCAGCTTAGGGGGGTACCAAGAGACCCAGTACTTC. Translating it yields CASSLGGYQETQYF.

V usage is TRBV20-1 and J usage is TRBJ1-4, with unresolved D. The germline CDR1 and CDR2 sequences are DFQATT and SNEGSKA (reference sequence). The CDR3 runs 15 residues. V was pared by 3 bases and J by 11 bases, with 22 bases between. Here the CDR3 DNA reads TGCAGTGCTAGTCCGGGGTCGCGGACGGCTCACAAACTGTTTTTT. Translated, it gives CSASPGSRTAHKLFF.

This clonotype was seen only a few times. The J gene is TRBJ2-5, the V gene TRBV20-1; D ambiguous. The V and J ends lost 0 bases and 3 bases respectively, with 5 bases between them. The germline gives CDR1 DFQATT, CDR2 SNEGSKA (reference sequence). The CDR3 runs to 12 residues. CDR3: CSARDNKETQYF. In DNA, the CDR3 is TGCAGTGCTAGAGATAACAAAGAGACCCAGTACTTC.

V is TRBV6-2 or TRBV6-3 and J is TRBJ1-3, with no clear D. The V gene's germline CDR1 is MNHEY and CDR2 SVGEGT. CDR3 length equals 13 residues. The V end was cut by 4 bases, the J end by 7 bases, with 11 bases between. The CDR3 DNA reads TGTGCCAGCAGTTCTGGACTTCGGAACACCATATATTTT. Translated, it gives CASSSGLRNTIYF.

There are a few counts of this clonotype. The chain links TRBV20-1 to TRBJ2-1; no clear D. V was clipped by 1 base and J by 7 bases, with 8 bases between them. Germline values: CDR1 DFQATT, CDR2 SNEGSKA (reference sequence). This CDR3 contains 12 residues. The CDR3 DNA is TGCAGTGCTAGAGGGACCCTAAATGAGCAGTTCTTC. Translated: CSARGTLNEQFF.